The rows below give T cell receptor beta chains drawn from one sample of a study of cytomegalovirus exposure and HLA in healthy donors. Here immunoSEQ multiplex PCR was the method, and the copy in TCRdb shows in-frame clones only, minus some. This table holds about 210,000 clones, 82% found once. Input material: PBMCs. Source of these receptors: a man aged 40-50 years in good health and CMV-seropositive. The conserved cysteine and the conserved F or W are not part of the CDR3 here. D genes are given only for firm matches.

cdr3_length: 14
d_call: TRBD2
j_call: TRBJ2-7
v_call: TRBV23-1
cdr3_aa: ASSHPHRTSEYEQY

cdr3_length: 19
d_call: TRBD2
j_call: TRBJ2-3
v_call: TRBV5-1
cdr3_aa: ASSSWTSGRDVPHSTDTQY

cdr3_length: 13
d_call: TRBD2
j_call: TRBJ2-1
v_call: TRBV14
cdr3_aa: ASSQEQAGALEQF

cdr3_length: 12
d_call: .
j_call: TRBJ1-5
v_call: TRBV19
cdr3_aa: ASSLQGSNQPQH

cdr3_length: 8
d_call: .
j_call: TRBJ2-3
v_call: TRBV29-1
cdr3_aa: SLITDTQY

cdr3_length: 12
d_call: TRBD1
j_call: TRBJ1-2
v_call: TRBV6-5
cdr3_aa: ASRTGTGHNGYT

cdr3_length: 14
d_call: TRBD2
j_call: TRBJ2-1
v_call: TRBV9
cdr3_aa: ASSVRASGISGEQF

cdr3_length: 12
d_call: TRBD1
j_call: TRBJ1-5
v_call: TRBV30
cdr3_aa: AWSVQGDHQPQH

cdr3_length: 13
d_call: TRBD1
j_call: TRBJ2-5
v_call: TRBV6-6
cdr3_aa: ASSLGQALKETQY

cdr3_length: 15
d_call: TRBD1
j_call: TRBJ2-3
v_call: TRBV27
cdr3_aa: ASSRLPGTDYTDTQY

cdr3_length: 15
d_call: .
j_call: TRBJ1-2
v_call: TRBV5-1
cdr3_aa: ASSLEGGGWISYGYT

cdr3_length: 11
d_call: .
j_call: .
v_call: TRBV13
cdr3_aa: ASSPPGEDEQY

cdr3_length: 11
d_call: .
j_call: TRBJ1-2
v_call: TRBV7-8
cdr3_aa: ASSLPRAYGYT

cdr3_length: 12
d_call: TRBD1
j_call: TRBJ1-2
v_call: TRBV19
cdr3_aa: ASRGTGVRYGYT

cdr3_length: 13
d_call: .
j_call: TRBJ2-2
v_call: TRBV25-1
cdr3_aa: ASSSTPMGVGELF

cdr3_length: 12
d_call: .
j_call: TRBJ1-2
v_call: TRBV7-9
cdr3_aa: SSSLVEGFYGYT

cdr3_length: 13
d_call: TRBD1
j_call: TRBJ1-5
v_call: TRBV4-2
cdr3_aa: ASSQEDRGNQPQH

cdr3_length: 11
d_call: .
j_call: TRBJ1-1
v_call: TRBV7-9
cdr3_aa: ASSLGTRAEAF

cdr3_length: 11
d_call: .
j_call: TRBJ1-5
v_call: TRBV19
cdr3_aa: ASSTYLYQPQH

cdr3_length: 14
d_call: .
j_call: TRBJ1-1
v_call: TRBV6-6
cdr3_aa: ASSYGVGGRNTEAF

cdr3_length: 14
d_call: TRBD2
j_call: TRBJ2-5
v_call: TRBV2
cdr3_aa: ASSRDSGRAQETQY

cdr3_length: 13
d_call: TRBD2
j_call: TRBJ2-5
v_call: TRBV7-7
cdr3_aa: ASSFSSGRGETQY

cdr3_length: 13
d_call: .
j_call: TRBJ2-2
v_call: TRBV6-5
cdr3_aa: ASRPGLTNTGELF

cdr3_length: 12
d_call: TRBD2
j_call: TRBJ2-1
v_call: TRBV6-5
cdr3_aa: ASRELAGVDEQF

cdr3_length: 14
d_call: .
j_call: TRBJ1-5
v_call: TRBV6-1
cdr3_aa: ASSEHGGEGDQPQH

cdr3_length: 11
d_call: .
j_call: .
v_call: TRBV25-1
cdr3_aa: ASSGPGYSEQY

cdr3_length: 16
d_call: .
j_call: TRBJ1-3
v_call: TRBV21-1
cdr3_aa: ASSKARWDTPVGNTIY

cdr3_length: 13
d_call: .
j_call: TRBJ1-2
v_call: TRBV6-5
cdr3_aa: ASSESSAGLYGYT

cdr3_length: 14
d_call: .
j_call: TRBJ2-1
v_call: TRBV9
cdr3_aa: ASSPRVAETYNEQF

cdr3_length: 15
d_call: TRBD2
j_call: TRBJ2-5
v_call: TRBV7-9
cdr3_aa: ASSPTLAGGYQETQY

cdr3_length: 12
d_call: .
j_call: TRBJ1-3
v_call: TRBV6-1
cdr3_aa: ASSELSSGNTIY

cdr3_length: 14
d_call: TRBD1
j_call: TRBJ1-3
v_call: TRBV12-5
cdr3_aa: ASGPPGTGMGNTIY

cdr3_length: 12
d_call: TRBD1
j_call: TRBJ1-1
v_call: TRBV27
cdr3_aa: ASRGQGGLTEAF

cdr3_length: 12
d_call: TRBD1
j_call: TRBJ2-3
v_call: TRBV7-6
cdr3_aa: ASSYGQGTDTQY

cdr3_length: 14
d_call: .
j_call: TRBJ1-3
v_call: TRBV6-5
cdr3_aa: ASSYSRTTSGNTIY

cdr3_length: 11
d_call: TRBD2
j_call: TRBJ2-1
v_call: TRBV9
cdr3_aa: ASSSGGRDEQF

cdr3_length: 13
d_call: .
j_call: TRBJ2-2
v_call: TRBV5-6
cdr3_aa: ASSLTGEGTGELF

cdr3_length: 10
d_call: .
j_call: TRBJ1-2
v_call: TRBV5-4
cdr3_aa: ASSWGTGGYT

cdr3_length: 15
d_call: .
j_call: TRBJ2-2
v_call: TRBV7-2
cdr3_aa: ASSLQGILLNTGELF

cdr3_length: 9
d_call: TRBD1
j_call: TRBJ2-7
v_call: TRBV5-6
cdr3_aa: ASSLTTGQI

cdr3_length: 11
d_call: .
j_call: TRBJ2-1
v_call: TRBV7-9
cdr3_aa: ASIRQAFNEQF

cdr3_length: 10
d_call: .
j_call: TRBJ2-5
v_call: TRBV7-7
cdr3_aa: ASSSDQETQY

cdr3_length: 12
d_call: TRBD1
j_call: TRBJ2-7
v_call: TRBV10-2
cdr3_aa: ASSETGGFYEQY

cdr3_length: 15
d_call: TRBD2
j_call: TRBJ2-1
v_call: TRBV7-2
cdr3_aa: ASSPRRTSGRGNEQF

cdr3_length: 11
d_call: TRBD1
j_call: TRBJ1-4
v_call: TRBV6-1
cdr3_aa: ASSDRQGGKLF

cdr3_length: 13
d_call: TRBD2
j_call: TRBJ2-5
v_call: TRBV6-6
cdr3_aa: ASSRPASGRETQY

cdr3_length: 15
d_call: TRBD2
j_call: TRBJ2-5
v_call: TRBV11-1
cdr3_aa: ASSRGLAGRATETQY

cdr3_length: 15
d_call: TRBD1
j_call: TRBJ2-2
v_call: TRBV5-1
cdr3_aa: ASSSATGASNTGELF

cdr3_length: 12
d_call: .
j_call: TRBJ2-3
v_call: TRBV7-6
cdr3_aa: ASSPDTHGDTQY

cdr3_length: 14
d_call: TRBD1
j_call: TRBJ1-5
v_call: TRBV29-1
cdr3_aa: SVETGGGGINQPQH

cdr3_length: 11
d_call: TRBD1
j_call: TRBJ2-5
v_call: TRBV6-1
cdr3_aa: ASRQGARETQY

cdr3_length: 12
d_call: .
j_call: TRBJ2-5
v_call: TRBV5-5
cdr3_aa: ASSFGGTGETQY

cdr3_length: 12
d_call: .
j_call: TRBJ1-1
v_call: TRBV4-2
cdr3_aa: ASSLRTANTEAF

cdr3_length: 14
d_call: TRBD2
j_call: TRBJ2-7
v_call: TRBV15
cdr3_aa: ATSRDDEAGTYEQY

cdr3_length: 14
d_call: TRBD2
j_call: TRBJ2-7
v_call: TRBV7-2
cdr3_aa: ASSLGGSGRAYEQY

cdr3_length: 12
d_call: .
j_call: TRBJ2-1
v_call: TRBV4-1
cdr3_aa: ASSQTGAGRGEF

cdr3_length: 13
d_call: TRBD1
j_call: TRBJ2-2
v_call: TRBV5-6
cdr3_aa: ASSFQDRETGELF

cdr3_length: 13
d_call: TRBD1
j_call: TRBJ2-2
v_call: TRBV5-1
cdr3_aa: ASRDRQGNTGELF

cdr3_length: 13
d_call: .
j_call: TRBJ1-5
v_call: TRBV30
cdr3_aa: AWSSGVISNQPQH